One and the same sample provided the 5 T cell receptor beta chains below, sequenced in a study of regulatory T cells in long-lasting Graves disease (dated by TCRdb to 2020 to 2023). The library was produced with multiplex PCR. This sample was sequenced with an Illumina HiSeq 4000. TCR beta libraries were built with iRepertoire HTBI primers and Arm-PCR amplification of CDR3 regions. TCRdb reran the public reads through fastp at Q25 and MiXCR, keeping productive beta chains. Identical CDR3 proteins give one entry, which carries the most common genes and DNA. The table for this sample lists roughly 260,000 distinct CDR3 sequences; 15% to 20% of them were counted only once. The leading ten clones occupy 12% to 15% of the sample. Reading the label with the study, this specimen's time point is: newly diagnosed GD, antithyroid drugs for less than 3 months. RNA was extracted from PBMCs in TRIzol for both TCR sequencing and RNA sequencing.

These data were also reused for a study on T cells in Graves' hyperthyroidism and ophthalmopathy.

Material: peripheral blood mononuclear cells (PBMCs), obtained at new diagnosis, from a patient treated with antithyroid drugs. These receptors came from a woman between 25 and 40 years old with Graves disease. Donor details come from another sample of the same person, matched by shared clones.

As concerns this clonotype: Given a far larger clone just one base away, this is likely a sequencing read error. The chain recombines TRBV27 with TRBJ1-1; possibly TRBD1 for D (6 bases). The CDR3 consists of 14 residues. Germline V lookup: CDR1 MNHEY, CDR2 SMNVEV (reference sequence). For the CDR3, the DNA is TGTGTCAGCACGAGGGGGATAGAGAGGGGTGAAGCTTTCTTT. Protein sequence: CVSTRGIERGEAFF.

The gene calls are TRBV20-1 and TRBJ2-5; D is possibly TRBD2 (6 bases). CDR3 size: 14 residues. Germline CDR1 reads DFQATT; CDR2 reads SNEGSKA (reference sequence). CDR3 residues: CIPLQEGALKTQYF. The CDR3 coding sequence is TGCATTCCGCTACAGGAGGGTGCTCTGAAGACCCAGTACTTC.

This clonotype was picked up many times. The CDR3 DNA follows: TGTGCCAGCCGAATCCGGGACAGTGGACGAGGGGATGAAAAACTGTTTTTT. Translating gives CASRIRDSGRGDEKLFF. This chain uses TRBV7-3 with TRBJ1-4, with 7 bases aligning to TRBD1. This CDR3 spans 17 amino acids. J lost 6 bases, V lost 8 bases, and 18 bases had no gene match. Germline values: CDR1 SGHTA, CDR2 FQGTGA.

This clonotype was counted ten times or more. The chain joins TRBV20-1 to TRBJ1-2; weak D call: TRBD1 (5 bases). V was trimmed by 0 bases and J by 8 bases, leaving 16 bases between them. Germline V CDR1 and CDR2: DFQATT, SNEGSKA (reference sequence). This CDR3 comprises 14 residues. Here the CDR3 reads CSARDGTGLLGYTF. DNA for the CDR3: TGCAGTGCTAGAGATGGCACAGGTCTACTCGGCTACACCTTC.

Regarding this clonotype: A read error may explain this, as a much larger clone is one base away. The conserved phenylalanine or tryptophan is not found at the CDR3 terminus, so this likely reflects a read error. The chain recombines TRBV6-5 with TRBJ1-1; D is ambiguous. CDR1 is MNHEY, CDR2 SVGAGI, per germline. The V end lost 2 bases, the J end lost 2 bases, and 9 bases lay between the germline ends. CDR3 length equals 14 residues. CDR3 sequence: CASSYRTANTEAFL. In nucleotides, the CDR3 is TGTGCCAGCAGTTACAGGACGGCCAACACTGAAGCTTTCCTT.